This T cell receptor (beta chain) was recovered during a study of CD8+CD57+ T cells in acquired aplastic anemia. Researchers used genomic DNA as the template to profile TCR beta VDJ and CDR3. TCRdb passed the reads through MiXCR, listing each CDR3 protein once. Among about 120,000 distinct CDR3 sequences, 50% to 70% were seen once, and the ten largest hold 25% to 30%. CD8+CD57+ cell expansion had been shown by flow cytometry in patients chosen for sequencing. Every one of the patients had aplastic anemia (severe, acquired). CDR1 SGHTA and CDR2 FQGNSA come from the germline V gene. V gave up 1 base and J gave up 5 bases, with 14 bases separating them. The CDR3 loop spans 15 amino acids. The study's findings and limits: Levels of CD8+ Simpson's diversity were not significantly distinct in patients versus controls.

This clonotype has at least ten counts. Its antigen is currently unknown. Material for sequencing was sorted CD4+, CD8+, or CD8+CD57+ T cells (not recorded which) from PBMCs. The sequence was obtained from a human donor with aplastic anemia. This sequence joins TRBV7-2 and TRBJ2-5, with D possibly being TRBD2 (6 bases). The CDR3 reads CASSLVGGKGETQYF. CDR3 sequence (DNA): TGTGCCAGCAGCTTAGTCGGAGGGAAGGGGGAGACCCAGTACTTC.